This T cell receptor (beta chain) was found in a study of shared clonotypes between healthy human individuals. In the study overall: Three men and a couple of women, aged 18 to 49, were donors.

Study observations and caveats: Sorted-subset sequencing was shown by rarefaction to be incomplete despite large depth. It was the non-shared clonotypes that had lower generation probabilities than clonotypes shared by all four donors. The study drew on few donors, limiting represented genetic and exposure-history diversity.

CDR1 and CDR2 (germline): SGDLS, YYNGEE. V was trimmed by 2 bases and J by 0 bases, leaving 9 bases between them. This CDR3 spans 16 amino acids. TCRdb's table, derived via immunoSEQ multiplex PCR, lists solely in-frame clones and lacks some. This sample has about 1.4 million clones, with approximately 97% found just once. In regard to this clone: Its cognate antigen is unknown.

The V gene is TRBV9, the J gene TRBJ2-6, with D perhaps TRBD1 or TRBD2 (5 bases each). The source of this sequence is a man aged 30-40 years in good health. Sequenced material: naive CD4+ T cells sorted from blood. Regarding subset: CD45RA+ positively selected. CDR3 protein: CASSVGTNSGANVLTF. CDR3 bases: TGTGCCAGCAGCGTCGGGACGAACTCTGGGGCCAACGTCCTGACTTTC.